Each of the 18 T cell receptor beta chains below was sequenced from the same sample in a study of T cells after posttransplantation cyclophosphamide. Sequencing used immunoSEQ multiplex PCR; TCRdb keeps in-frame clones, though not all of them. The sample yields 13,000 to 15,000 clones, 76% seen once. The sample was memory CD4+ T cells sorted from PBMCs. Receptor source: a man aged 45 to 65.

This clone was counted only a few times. In nucleotides, the CDR3 is TGTGCCAGCTCACCAACCGGGAATGAGCAGTTCTTC. Translation: CASSPTGNEQFF. The chain combines TRBV18 with TRBJ2-1; unclear D gene. Germline V CDR1 and CDR2: KGHSH, LQKENI. This CDR3 spans 12 amino acids. Trimming pared 2 bases from V and 7 bases from J, leaving 6 bases between. Full variable domain (missing parts from reference TRBV18 and TRBJ2-1): NAGVMQNPRHLVRRRGQEARLRCSPMKGHSHVYWYRQLPEEGLKFMVYLQKENIIDESGMPKERFSAEFPKEGPSILRIQQVVRGDSAAYFCASSPTGNEQFFGPGTRLTVL.

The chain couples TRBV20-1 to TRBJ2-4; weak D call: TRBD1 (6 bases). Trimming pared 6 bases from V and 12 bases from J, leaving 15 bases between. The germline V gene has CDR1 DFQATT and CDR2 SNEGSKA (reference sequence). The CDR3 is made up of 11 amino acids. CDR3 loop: CSAPFTGNQYF. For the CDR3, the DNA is TGCAGTGCCCCGTTTACAGGGAATCAGTACTTC.

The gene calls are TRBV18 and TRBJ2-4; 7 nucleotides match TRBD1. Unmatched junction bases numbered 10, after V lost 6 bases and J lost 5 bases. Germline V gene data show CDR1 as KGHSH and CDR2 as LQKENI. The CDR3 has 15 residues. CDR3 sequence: CASSPGAGTENIQYF. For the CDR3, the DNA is TGTGCCAGCTCCCCCGGGGCCGGGACAGAAAACATTCAGTACTTC.

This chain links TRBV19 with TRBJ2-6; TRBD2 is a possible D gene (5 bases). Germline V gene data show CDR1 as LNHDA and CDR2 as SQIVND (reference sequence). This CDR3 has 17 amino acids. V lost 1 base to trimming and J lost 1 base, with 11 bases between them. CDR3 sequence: CASSIGLWGSGANVLTF. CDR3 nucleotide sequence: TGTGCCAGTAGTATAGGACTATGGGGATCTGGGGCCAACGTCCTGACTTTC. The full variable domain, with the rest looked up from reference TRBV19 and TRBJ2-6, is DGGITQSPKYLFRKEGQNVTLSCEQNLNHDAMYWYRQDPGQGLRLIYYSQIVNDFQKGDIAEGYSVSREKKESFPLTVTSAQKNPTAFYLCASSIGLWGSGANVLTFGAGSRLTVL.

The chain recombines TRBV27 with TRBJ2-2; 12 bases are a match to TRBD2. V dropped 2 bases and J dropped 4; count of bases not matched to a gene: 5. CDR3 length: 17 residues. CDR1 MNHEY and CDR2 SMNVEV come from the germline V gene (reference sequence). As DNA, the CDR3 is TGTGCCAGCAGTTTAAGACTAGCGGGAGATGGCACCGGGGAGCTGTTTTTT. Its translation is CASSLRLAGDGTGELFF.

In nucleotides, the CDR3 is TGTGCCAGCAGCTTAGATCACTCTCGTACGTTATCGGGGAGCACAGATACGCAGTATTTT. Its protein is CASSLDHSRTLSGSTDTQYF. The V call is TRBV11-3, the J call TRBJ2-3; D possibly corresponds to TRBD2 (5 bases). The CDR3 is made up of 20 amino acids. V was trimmed by 0 bases and J by 0 bases, leaving 22 bases between them. Germline V lookup: CDR1 SGHNT, CDR2 YENEEA.

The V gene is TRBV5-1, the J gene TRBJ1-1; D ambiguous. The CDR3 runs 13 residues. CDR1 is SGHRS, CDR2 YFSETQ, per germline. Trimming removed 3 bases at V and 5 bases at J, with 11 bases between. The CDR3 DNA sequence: TGCGCCAGCAGCTCAGAGGGCTGGACTGAAGCTTTCTTT. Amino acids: CASSSEGWTEAFF.

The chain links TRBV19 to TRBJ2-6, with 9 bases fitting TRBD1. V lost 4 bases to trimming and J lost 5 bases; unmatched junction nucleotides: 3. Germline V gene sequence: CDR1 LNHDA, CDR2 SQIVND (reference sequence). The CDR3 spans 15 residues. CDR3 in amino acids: CASSRGTGRANVLTF. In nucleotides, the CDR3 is TGTGCCAGTAGTAGAGGGACAGGGCGGGCCAACGTCCTGACTTTC.

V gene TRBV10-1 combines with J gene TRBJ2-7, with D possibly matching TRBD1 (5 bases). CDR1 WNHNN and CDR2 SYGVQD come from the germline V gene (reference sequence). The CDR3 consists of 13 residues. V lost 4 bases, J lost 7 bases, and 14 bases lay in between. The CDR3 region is CASSVQGLGEQYF. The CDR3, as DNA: TGCGCCAGCAGTGTCCAGGGCCTGGGGGAGCAGTACTTC.

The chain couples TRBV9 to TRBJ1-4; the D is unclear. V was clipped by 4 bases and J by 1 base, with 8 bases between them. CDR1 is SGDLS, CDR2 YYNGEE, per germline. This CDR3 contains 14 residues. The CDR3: CASSPSGTNEKLFF. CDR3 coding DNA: TGTGCCAGCAGCCCCAGTGGAACTAATGAAAAACTGTTTTTT.

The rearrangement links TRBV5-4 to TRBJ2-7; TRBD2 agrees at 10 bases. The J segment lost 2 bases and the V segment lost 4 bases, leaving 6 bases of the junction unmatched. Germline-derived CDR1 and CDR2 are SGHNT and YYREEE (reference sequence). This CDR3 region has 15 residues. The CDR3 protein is CASSALAGPTYEQYF. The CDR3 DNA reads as TGTGCCAGCAGCGCACTAGCGGGACCAACCTACGAGCAGTACTTC.

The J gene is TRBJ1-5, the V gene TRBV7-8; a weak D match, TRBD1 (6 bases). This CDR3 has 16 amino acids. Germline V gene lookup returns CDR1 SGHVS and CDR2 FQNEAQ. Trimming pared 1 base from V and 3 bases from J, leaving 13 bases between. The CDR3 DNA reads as TGTGCCAGCAGCTTAGTTCAGGGGAGCCTCAATCAGCCCCAGCATTTT. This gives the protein CASSLVQGSLNQPQHF.

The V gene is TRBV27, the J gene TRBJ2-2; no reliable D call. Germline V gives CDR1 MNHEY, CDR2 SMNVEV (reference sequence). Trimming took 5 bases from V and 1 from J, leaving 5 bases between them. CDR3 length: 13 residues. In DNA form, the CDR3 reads TGTGCCAGCAGTATAGAGAACACCGGGGAGCTGTTTTTT. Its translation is CASSIENTGELFF.

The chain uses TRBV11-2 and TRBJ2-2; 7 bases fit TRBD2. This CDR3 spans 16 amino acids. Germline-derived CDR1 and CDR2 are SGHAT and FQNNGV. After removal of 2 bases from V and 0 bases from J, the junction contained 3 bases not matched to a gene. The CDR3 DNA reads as TGTGCCAGCAGCTTATACGGGAGGACGAACACCGGGGAGCTGTTTTTT. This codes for CASSLYGRTNTGELFF.

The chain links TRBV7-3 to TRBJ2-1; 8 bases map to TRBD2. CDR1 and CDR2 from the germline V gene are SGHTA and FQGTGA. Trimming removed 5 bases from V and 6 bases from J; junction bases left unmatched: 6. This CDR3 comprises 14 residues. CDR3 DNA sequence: TGTGCCAGCAGCCCCTCGGGGGGGATCAATGAGCAGTTCTTC. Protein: CASSPSGGINEQFF.

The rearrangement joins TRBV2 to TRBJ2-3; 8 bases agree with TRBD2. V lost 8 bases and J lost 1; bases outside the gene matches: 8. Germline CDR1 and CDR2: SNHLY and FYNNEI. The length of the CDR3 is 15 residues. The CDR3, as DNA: TGTGCCAGCCGCCGGGGGGGGGAAGGCACAGATACGCAGTATTTT. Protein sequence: CASRRGGEGTDTQYF.

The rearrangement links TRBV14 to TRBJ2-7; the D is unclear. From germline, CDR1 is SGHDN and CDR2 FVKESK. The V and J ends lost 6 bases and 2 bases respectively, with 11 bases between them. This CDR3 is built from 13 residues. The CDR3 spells CASRNDGAYEQYF. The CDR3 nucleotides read TGTGCCAGCAGAAATGACGGAGCCTACGAGCAGTACTTC. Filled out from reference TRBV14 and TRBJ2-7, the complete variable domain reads EAGVTQFPSHSVIEKGQTVTLRCDPISGHDNLYWYRRVMGKEIKFLLHFVKESKQDESGMPNNRFLAERTGGTYSTLKVQPAELEDSGVYFCASRNDGAYEQYFGPGTRLTVT.

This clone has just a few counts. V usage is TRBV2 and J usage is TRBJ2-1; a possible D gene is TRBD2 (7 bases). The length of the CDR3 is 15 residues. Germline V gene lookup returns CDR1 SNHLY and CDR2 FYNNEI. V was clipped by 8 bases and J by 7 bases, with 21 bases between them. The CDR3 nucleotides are TGTGCCAGCGGAAAAAAGCGGGGACAACTTAATGAGCAGTTCTTC. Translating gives CASGKKRGQLNEQFF. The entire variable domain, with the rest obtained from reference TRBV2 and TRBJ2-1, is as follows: EPEVTQTPSHQVTQMGQEVILRCVPISNHLYFYWYRQILGQKVEFLVSFYNNEISEKSEIFDDQFSVERPDGSNFTLKIRSTKLEDSAMYFCASGKKRGQLNEQFFGPGTRLTVL.